One and the same sample provided the 29 T cell receptor beta chains below, sequenced in a study of blood T cell repertoires in COVID-19. Sequencing used immunoSEQ multiplex PCR; TCRdb keeps in-frame clones, though not all of them. The profile shows 80,000 to 90,000 clones, about 88% of them singletons. The sample comprised peripheral blood. The source of these receptors is a man aged 35 to 55 with acute or convalescent COVID-19.

The chain is built from TRBV7-8 and TRBJ2-1; 8 bases are a match to TRBD2. V gave up 5 bases and J gave up 10 bases; unmatched junction bases: 4. Germline V lookup: CDR1 SGHVS, CDR2 FQNEAQ. The CDR3 contains 12 residues. The CDR3 is CASSHSGAEQFF. The CDR3 nucleotides read TGTGCCAGCAGCCATAGCGGGGCCGAGCAGTTCTTC. Together with reference TRBV7-8 and TRBJ2-1, the CDR3 gives the full variable domain: GAGVSQSPRYKVAKRGQDVALRCDPISGHVSLFWYQQALGQGPEFLTYFQNEAQLDKSGLPSDRFFAERPEGSVSTLKIQRTQQEDSAVYLCASSHSGAEQFFGPGTRLTVL.

As DNA, the CDR3 is TGTGCCAGCAAGGGGTGGAGCTATAATTCACCCCTCCACTTT. Encoded protein: CASKGWSYNSPLHF. The V gene is TRBV6-5, the J gene TRBJ1-6; a weak D match, TRBD1 (5 bases). CDR1 and CDR2 (germline): MNHEY, SVGAGI. Trimming took 7 bases from V and 3 from J, leaving 10 bases between them. The CDR3 runs 14 residues.

This clone was seen only once. The CDR3 bases are TGTGCCAGCAGCTTACCCGGGGGGGGCTCACCCCTCCACTTT. This translates into CASSLPGGGSPLHF. The J gene is TRBJ1-6, the V gene TRBV7-9; D possibly corresponds to TRBD1 (6 bases). Germline loops: CDR1 SEHNR, CDR2 FQNEAQ (reference sequence). V lost 2 bases to trimming and J lost 10 bases, with 12 bases between them. CDR3 length equals 14 residues.

V gene TRBV14 combines with J gene TRBJ1-1; no clear D gene. V dropped 1 base and J dropped 7 bases, with 7 bases sitting between them. The CDR3 extends over 12 amino acids. Germline values: CDR1 SGHDN, CDR2 FVKESK. The CDR3 protein is CASSQVVHEAFF. CDR3 coding DNA: TGTGCCAGCAGCCAAGTAGTCCATGAAGCTTTCTTT.

The J gene is TRBJ1-5, the V gene TRBV19, with D possibly being TRBD1 (6 bases). The CDR3 extends over 17 amino acids. CDR1 and CDR2 from the germline V gene are LNHDA and SQIVND (reference sequence). Trimming removed 1 base from V and 1 base from J, with 14 bases in between. CDR3 region: CASSIVQGRASNQPQHF. In DNA, the CDR3 is TGTGCCAGTAGTATAGTTCAGGGGCGAGCGAGCAATCAGCCCCAGCATTTT.

The rearrangement links TRBV19 to TRBJ1-4; D is unclear. The germline V gene encodes CDR1 LNHDA and CDR2 SQIVND (reference sequence). This CDR3 has 14 amino acids. Trimming cost V 5 bases and J 1 base, with 8 bases left between them. This chain's CDR3 is CASSGGETNEKLFF. The CDR3 DNA reads as TGTGCCAGTAGTGGCGGCGAAACTAATGAAAAACTGTTTTTT. Together with reference TRBV19 and TRBJ1-4, the CDR3 gives the full variable domain: DGGITQSPKYLFRKEGQNVTLSCEQNLNHDAMYWYRQDPGQGLRLIYYSQIVNDFQKGDIAEGYSVSREKKESFPLTVTSAQKNPTAFYLCASSGGETNEKLFFGSGTQLSVL.

This chain links TRBV19 with TRBJ1-5, with 7 bases fitting TRBD1. After removal of 5 bases from V and 0 bases from J, the junction contained 10 bases not matched to a gene. Germline V gene sequence: CDR1 LNHDA, CDR2 SQIVND (reference sequence). This CDR3 is 17 amino acids long. Here the CDR3 reads CASSFRQGSGSNQPQHF. CDR3 DNA: TGTGCCAGTAGTTTCCGACAGGGAAGTGGTAGCAATCAGCCCCAGCATTTT.

This rearrangement joins TRBV7-2 to TRBJ2-1; perhaps TRBD1 as D (5 bases). V was cut by 4 bases and J by 10 bases, with 20 bases left in between. Germline V gives CDR1 SGHTA, CDR2 FQGNSA. The CDR3 runs 15 residues. The CDR3 loop is CASSSVQRQSIEQFF. The CDR3 DNA reads as TGTGCCAGCAGCTCGGTTCAGAGACAGTCAATCGAGCAGTTCTTC.

The chain has TRBV5-6 and TRBJ2-5, with a tentative D call TRBD2 (5 bases). The CDR3 is 13 amino acids. V lost 6 bases and J 4 bases, leaving 13 bases between the germline ends. Germline assignment: CDR1 SGHDT and CDR2 YYEEEE. The CDR3 is CASTRSGSETQYF. The CDR3 coding sequence is TGTGCCAGCACCCGGTCGGGGTCAGAGACCCAGTACTTC.

This clone appeared a single time. V and J are TRBV29-1 and TRBJ2-7; D remains ambiguous. The ends were cut back, 4 bases at V and 2 bases at J, with 9 bases in the middle. Germline V gene sequence: CDR1 SQVTM, CDR2 ANQGSEA. The CDR3 covers 12 residues. CDR3 protein: CSVAVGAYEQYF. CDR3 sequence (DNA): TGCAGCGTTGCGGTCGGAGCCTACGAGCAGTACTTC.

The chain combines TRBV6-1 with TRBJ2-6; D uncertain. CDR1 MNHNS and CDR2 SASEGT come from the germline V gene. V lost 2 bases to trimming and J lost 0 bases, with 8 bases between them. The CDR3 length is 16 residues. In DNA, the CDR3 is TGTGCCAGCAGTGAACATCGGAGCTCTGGGGCCAACGTCCTGACTTTC. Its protein is CASSEHRSSGANVLTF.

The chain couples TRBV21-1 to TRBJ2-5; TRBD2 was called by the table and not checked on the DNA. TRBV21-1 is a listed pseudogene. The CDR3 has 15 amino acids. In DNA form, the CDR3 reads TGTGCCAGCAGCACCGGGACTAGCGGGACCAAGACCCAGTACTTC. Amino acid sequence: CASSTGTSGTKTQYF.

This clone was seen more than once but under ten times. The J gene is TRBJ1-5, the V gene TRBV6-5; TRBD1 matches 11 bases. The V segment lost 7 bases and the J segment 7 bases; nucleotides outside the gene matches: 6. The CDR3 sequence is 14 residues long. Germline V lookup: CDR1 MNHEY, CDR2 SVGAGI. CDR3 residues: CASTPGTGGQPQHF. The CDR3 region has the DNA TGTGCCAGCACCCCCGGGACAGGGGGACAGCCCCAGCATTTT.

The gene calls are TRBV11-2 and TRBJ2-7; 11 nucleotides match TRBD2. The CDR3 is 16 amino acids. CDR1 and CDR2 (germline): SGHAT, FQNNGV. Trimming took 5 bases from V and 2 from J; bases not matched to a gene: 8. The CDR3: CASSKSLAGGTYEQYF. CDR3 coding DNA: TGTGCCAGCAGCAAATCCCTAGCGGGAGGCACCTACGAGCAGTACTTC. The full variable domain, completed using reference TRBV11-2 and TRBJ2-7, is EAGVAQSPRYKIIEKRQSVAFWCNPISGHATLYWYQQILGQGPKLLIQFQNNGVVDDSQLPKDRFSAERLKGVDSTLKIQPAKLEDSAVYLCASSKSLAGGTYEQYFGPGTRLTVT.

This chain joins TRBV3-1 (or the pseudogene TRBV3-2) and TRBJ1-2; D ambiguous. Germline V gene data show CDR1 as LGHDT and CDR2 as YNNKEL (reference sequence). V was trimmed by 4 bases and J by 7 bases, leaving 10 bases between them. This CDR3 is 12 amino acids long. The CDR3 here is CASSLETSGYTF. The CDR3 nucleotides read TGTGCCAGCAGCCTGGAGACTTCTGGCTACACCTTC.

The chain joins TRBV6-5 to TRBJ1-1, with D hard to call. The V end was cut by 4 bases, the J end by 6 bases, with 18 bases between. Germline CDR1 MNHEY, CDR2 SVGAGI. This CDR3 spans 15 amino acids. DNA for the CDR3: TGTGCCAGCAGTTCCCCCCGGCGGGGATCCGCTGAAGCTTTCTTT. Translation gives CASSSPRRGSAEAFF.

The chain has TRBV5-6 and TRBJ1-2, with D possibly matching TRBD1 (6 bases). The CDR3 runs 15 residues. CDR1 is SGHDT, CDR2 YYEEEE, per germline. Between the trimmed V and J ends, which lost 0 bases and 2 bases, there was a span of 11 bases. The CDR3 coding sequence is TGTGCCAGCAGCTTGGCGCAGGGGCGAAACTATGGCTACACCTTC. Translating it yields CASSLAQGRNYGYTF.

CDR3 sequence reads: CASAQGNTEAFF. The CDR3 DNA follows: TGTGCCAGCGCCCAGGGTAACACTGAAGCTTTCTTT. The chain carries TRBV7-9 and TRBJ1-1; a weak D match, TRBD1 (5 bases). Germline V lookup: CDR1 SEHNR, CDR2 FQNEAQ (reference sequence). The CDR3 is 12 residues long. V lost 8 bases and J lost 2, with 9 bases in between.

The rearrangement links TRBV7-9 to TRBJ2-4, with TRBD1 identical over 7 bases. There are 16 residues in the CDR3. The V and J ends lost 4 bases and 7 bases, in that order; junction bases with no gene match: 13. Germline V lookup: CDR1 SEHNR, CDR2 FQNEAQ (reference sequence). The CDR3 DNA sequence: TGTGCCAGCAGCTCCCAACTAATAGGGGGCCTGAACATTCAGTACTTC. The encoded protein is CASSSQLIGGLNIQYF.

This clone was counted a single time. The chain joins TRBV5-4 to TRBJ1-6; D gene uncertain. The V end lost 0 bases, the J end lost 7 bases, and 14 bases lay between the germline ends. Looked up from germline, CDR1 is SGHNT and CDR2 is YYREEE (reference sequence). This CDR3 region has 16 residues. CDR3 nucleotide sequence: TGTGCCAGCAGCTTGGAAGGTGGGCAGGCCAATTCACCCCTCCACTTT. Amino acid sequence: CASSLEGGQANSPLHF.

This clone has more than one count but fewer than ten. V is TRBV29-1 and J is TRBJ2-1; possible D gene TRBD2, 5 bases. The CDR3 consists of 11 residues. Germline CDR1 is SQVTM and CDR2 is ANQGSEA. V was clipped by 4 bases and J by 7 bases, with 8 bases between them. The CDR3 is CSVGRGNEQFF. DNA for the CDR3: TGCAGCGTTGGACGAGGGAATGAGCAGTTCTTC.

The chain recombines TRBV2 with TRBJ1-1, with unresolved D. The V gene lost 6 bases and the J gene lost 1 base, with 9 bases spanning the gap. The CDR3 contains 13 residues. Per the germline V gene, CDR1 is SNHLY and CDR2 is FYNNEI. CDR3 DNA: TGTGCCAGCAGATCCCGGGAGAACACTGAAGCTTTCTTT. Protein sequence: CASRSRENTEAFF.

The chain is built from TRBV13 and TRBJ1-5, with D perhaps TRBD1 (5 bases). The germline V gene has CDR1 PRHDT and CDR2 FYEKMQ (reference sequence). With 4 bases removed from V and 4 bases from J, the gap between germline ends came to 17 bases. This CDR3 comprises 16 residues. CDR3 sequence reads: CASSYQGFRSNQPQHF. The DNA of the CDR3 is TGTGCCAGCAGCTACCAGGGATTTCGTTCGAATCAGCCCCAGCATTTT.

The chain uses TRBV19 and TRBJ1-2; possible D gene TRBD1, 5 bases. Germline loops: CDR1 LNHDA, CDR2 SQIVND (reference sequence). The CDR3 has 15 amino acids. V gave up 2 bases and J gave up 7 bases, with 17 bases separating them. The CDR3 coding sequence is TGTGCCAGTAGTATACCATGGCAGGTCGGGGGTGGCTACACCTTC. Translating gives CASSIPWQVGGGYTF. Using reference TRBV19 and TRBJ1-2 for the parts outside the CDR3, the full variable domain is DGGITQSPKYLFRKEGQNVTLSCEQNLNHDAMYWYRQDPGQGLRLIYYSQIVNDFQKGDIAEGYSVSREKKESFPLTVTSAQKNPTAFYLCASSIPWQVGGGYTFGSGTRLTVV.

This chain joins TRBV7-2 and TRBJ2-5, with 9 bases fitting TRBD1. This CDR3 comprises 16 residues. V shed 5 bases, J shed 5 bases, and the junction held 12 bases outside the gene matches. The germline CDR1 and CDR2 sequences are SGHTA and FQGNSA. The CDR3 DNA reads TGTGCCAGCAGCCTAGGCATGGGGACAGGGAGGGAGACCCAGTACTTC. Amino acids: CASSLGMGTGRETQYF.

The V and J genes are TRBV19 and TRBJ2-1, with TRBD2 matching over 11 bases. The CDR3 is made up of 14 amino acids. Germline CDR1 is LNHDA and CDR2 is SQIVND (reference sequence). Germline trimming cut 2 bases from V and 9 bases from J; bases unmatched to any gene: 3. The CDR3 region is CASSILAGGIEQFF. In nucleotides, the CDR3 is TGTGCCAGTAGTATACTAGCGGGGGGAATTGAGCAGTTCTTC.

This clone was observed a handful of times. The J gene is TRBJ2-1, the V gene TRBV15; 7 nucleotides agree with TRBD2. This CDR3 has 17 residues. Trimming took 0 bases from V and 8 from J; bases not matched to a gene: 13. Per the germline V gene, CDR1 is LNHNV and CDR2 is YYDKDF (reference sequence). As DNA, the CDR3 is TGTGCCACCAGCAGAGATAAAGGCGGGAGCACTGCCCATGAGCAGTTCTTC. This codes for CATSRDKGGSTAHEQFF.

The J gene is TRBJ2-1, the V gene TRBV6-5, with 8 bases lining up with TRBD2. Trimming cost V 6 bases and J 2 bases; bases outside gene matches: 6. Germline CDR1 MNHEY, CDR2 SVGAGI. The CDR3 sequence is 15 residues long. The DNA for the CDR3 is TGTGCCAGCAGCTTACTAGCGGATCCCTACAATGAGCAGTTCTTC. Protein: CASSLLADPYNEQFF.

This chain links TRBV10-3 with TRBJ1-1, with D perhaps matching TRBD1 (5 bases). This CDR3 spans 12 amino acids. Per germline, CDR1 ENHRY and CDR2 SYGVKD. Between the trimmed V and J ends, which lost 0 bases and 8 bases, there was a span of 7 bases. This CDR3 reads CAISESTEEAFF. For the CDR3, the DNA is TGTGCCATCAGTGAGTCGACAGAAGAAGCTTTCTTT.